A single sample is the source of the 28 T cell receptor beta chains below, sequenced in a study of blood T cell repertoires in COVID-19. Data came from immunoSEQ multiplex PCR; TCRdb stores just in-frame clones and leaves some out. The sample has 100,000 to 150,000 clones, roughly 69% seen once. The material sequenced was peripheral blood. These receptors came from a woman between 65 and 79 years old with acute or convalescent COVID-19.

The chain employs TRBV11-2 and TRBJ2-3; TRBD2 agrees at 12 bases. The CDR3 spans 15 residues. The ends lost 7 bases at V and 6 bases at J; junction bases unmatched: 8. Germline V CDR1 and CDR2: SGHAT, FQNNGV. Here the CDR3 reads CASTLTSGGFDTQYF. The CDR3 nucleotides read TGTGCCAGCACCCTGACTAGCGGGGGATTCGATACGCAGTATTTT.

The CDR3 reads CAWRGTGNTGELFF. CDR3 DNA: TGTGCCTGGAGGGGGACAGGGAACACCGGGGAGCTGTTTTTT. The J gene is TRBJ2-2, the V gene TRBV30; 8 bases fit TRBD1. The CDR3 spans 14 residues. Germline V lookup: CDR1 GTSNPN, CDR2 SVGIG (reference sequence). The V segment lost 3 bases and the J segment 1 base; nucleotides outside the gene matches: 1. The whole variable domain, filled in from reference TRBV30 and TRBJ2-2, reads SQTIHQWPATLVQPVGSPLSLECTVEGTSNPNLYWYRQAAGRGLQLLFYSVGIGQISSEVPQNLSASRPQDRQFILSSKKLLLSDSGFYLCAWRGTGNTGELFFGEGSRLTVL.

This chain links TRBV24-1 with TRBJ2-1; maybe TRBD2 (6 bases). V lost 6 bases and J 0 bases, leaving 17 bases between the germline ends. Germline V gene data show CDR1 as KGHDR and CDR2 as SFDVKD. This CDR3 has 17 amino acids. CDR3 loop: CATSSHPGLTSYNEQFF. CDR3 in DNA: TGTGCCACCAGTTCACACCCGGGACTTACCTCCTACAATGAGCAGTTCTTC.

The chain links TRBV10-3 to TRBJ2-3; tentatively, D is TRBD2 (6 bases). The germline V and J ends were trimmed by 8 bases and 1 base, with 13 bases remaining between them. The length of the CDR3 is 14 residues. CDR1 is ENHRY and CDR2 is SYGVKD in the germline V gene. CDR3 sequence: CAIAPGVGTDTQYF. DNA for the CDR3: TGTGCCATCGCCCCGGGGGTTGGCACAGATACGCAGTATTTT.

A single count supports this clone. The V gene is TRBV29-1, the J gene TRBJ2-7; 10 positions agree with TRBD2. Trimming took 4 bases from V and 3 from J; bases not matched to a gene: 6. The CDR3 is 14 residues long. The V gene's germline CDR1 is SQVTM and CDR2 ANQGSEA. The CDR3 sequence: CSVGPSGSFYEQYF. CDR3 DNA sequence: TGCAGCGTTGGTCCTAGCGGGAGTTTCTACGAGCAGTACTTC.

The V gene is TRBV7-2, the J gene TRBJ2-3; 11 positions agree with TRBD2. V was pared by 3 bases and J by 1 base, with 3 bases of the junction left unmatched. The CDR3 sequence is 16 residues long. Germline loops: CDR1 SGHTA, CDR2 FQGNSA. The CDR3 is CASSFLAGGGTDTQYF. The CDR3, as DNA: TGTGCCAGCAGCTTTCTAGCGGGGGGTGGCACAGATACGCAGTATTTT.

The chain has TRBV7-2 and TRBJ1-2; D is possibly TRBD1 (6 bases). This CDR3 contains 15 residues. Germline-derived CDR1 and CDR2 are SGHTA and FQGNSA. V was clipped by 0 bases and J by 2 bases, with 10 bases between them. This chain's CDR3 is CASSLAHRDNYGYTF. The CDR3 DNA reads as TGTGCCAGCAGCTTAGCCCACAGGGACAACTATGGCTACACCTTC.

This chain connects TRBV18 to TRBJ2-7, with D possibly being TRBD2 (6 bases). The V gene lost 6 bases and the J gene lost 2 bases, with 11 bases spanning the gap. The germline V gene has CDR1 KGHSH and CDR2 LQKENI. The CDR3 has 13 residues. The CDR3 sequence is CASSQEGTYEQYF. CDR3 sequence (DNA): TGTGCCAGCTCCCAGGAGGGTACCTACGAGCAGTACTTC. The whole variable domain, filled in from reference TRBV18 and TRBJ2-7, reads NAGVMQNPRHLVRRRGQEARLRCSPMKGHSHVYWYRQLPEEGLKFMVYLQKENIIDESGMPKERFSAEFPKEGPSILRIQQVVRGDSAAYFCASSQEGTYEQYFGPGTRLTVT.

The rearrangement joins TRBV4-1 to TRBJ2-5, with 8 bases that match TRBD1. Germline V gene lookup returns CDR1 MGHRA and CDR2 YSYEKL. Trimming at V came to 0 bases and at J to 5 bases, leaving 5 bases not matched to a gene. The CDR3 has 15 amino acids. This CDR3 reads CASSQDRQGRETQYF. CDR3 coding DNA: TGCGCCAGCAGCCAAGATCGACAGGGGCGGGAGACCCAGTACTTC.

The chain carries TRBV7-8 and TRBJ1-3; 7 bases line up with TRBD1. This CDR3 comprises 14 residues. The ends lost 1 base at V and 5 bases at J; junction bases unmatched: 2. Germline V gene data show CDR1 as SGHVS and CDR2 as FQNEAQ. The CDR3 nucleotides are TGTGCCAGCAGCTTAGGAGGGGGCCGAAACACCATATATTTT. Protein sequence: CASSLGGGRNTIYF.

The gene calls are TRBV3-1 (or the pseudogene TRBV3-2) and TRBJ2-7, with TRBD1 matching over 8 bases. The V segment lost 3 bases and the J segment 4 bases; nucleotides outside the gene matches: 2. The CDR3 runs to 13 residues. Germline lookup yields CDR1 LGHDT and CDR2 YNNKEL (reference sequence). The CDR3 loop is CASSQQGAYEQYF. In nucleotides, the CDR3 is TGTGCCAGCAGCCAGCAGGGGGCTTACGAGCAGTACTTC.

This chain joins TRBV28 and TRBJ2-3, with 8 bases matching TRBD1. Germline V gene data show CDR1 as MDHEN and CDR2 as SYDVKM. V lost 5 bases and J lost 8; bases outside the gene matches: 9. This CDR3 comprises 14 residues. DNA for the CDR3: TGTGCCAGCAGTCTCGGACAGGGATCAGGTACGCAGTATTTT. Amino acids: CASSLGQGSGTQYF.

The chain is built from TRBV28 and TRBJ1-5; possibly TRBD1 for D (6 bases). The CDR3 is made up of 16 amino acids. V lost 1 base and J lost 2, with 12 bases in between. Germline V gene lookup returns CDR1 MDHEN and CDR2 SYDVKM. CDR3: CASSLSGEGRNQPQHF. The CDR3 coding sequence is TGTGCCAGCAGTTTATCAGGGGAAGGGCGCAATCAGCCCCAGCATTTT.

This chain connects TRBV28 to TRBJ2-2, with a weak D call TRBD2 (6 bases). CDR3 size: 14 residues. Trimming shortened V by 2 bases and J by 5 bases, and 9 bases separated the two germline ends. Germline CDR1 reads MDHEN; CDR2 reads SYDVKM. The CDR3 DNA follows: TGTGCCAGCAGTTTAAGGGAGGTGACCGGGGAGCTGTTTTTT. Its translation is CASSLREVTGELFF.

J is TRBJ1-2 and V is TRBV5-1; 8 bases map to TRBD1. The V gene's germline CDR1 is SGHRS and CDR2 YFSETQ. The ends lost 5 bases at V and 7 bases at J; junction bases unmatched: 10. The CDR3 has 14 amino acids. The CDR3 loop is CASRSTTGAGGYTF. CDR3 nucleotides: TGCGCCAGCAGAAGTACGACAGGGGCAGGTGGCTACACCTTC.

In this sample, this clone turned up a few times. The chain employs TRBV4-1 and TRBJ2-2; the match to TRBD2 covers 10 bases. The V gene's germline CDR1 is MGHRA and CDR2 YSYEKL. CDR3 size: 16 residues. V shed 1 base and J 4 bases; nucleotides not matched to a gene: 3. The CDR3 region has the DNA TGCGCCAGCAGCCAAGTTCTAGCGGGAGTCACCGGGGAGCTGTTTTTT. Translating gives CASSQVLAGVTGELFF.

The CDR3 coding sequence is TGCGCCAGCAGCTTCTCGAGCTTGGATGGCTACACCTTC. Encoded protein: CASSFSSLDGYTF. This chain joins TRBV5-1 and TRBJ1-2; D remains unclear. Trimming shortened V by 2 bases and J by 6 bases, and 11 bases separated the two germline ends. CDR3 size: 13 residues. Germline CDR1 is SGHRS and CDR2 is YFSETQ.

This clone was observed a few times. The chain combines TRBV30 with TRBJ1-2; 7 bases agree with TRBD1. V shed 5 bases and J 7 bases; nucleotides not matched to a gene: 7. The CDR3 extends over 12 amino acids. CDR1 is GTSNPN and CDR2 is SVGIG in the germline V gene (reference sequence). The CDR3 spells CAWVQGQRGYTF. DNA for the CDR3: TGTGCCTGGGTCCAGGGACAGCGTGGCTACACCTTC.

This clone was detected once. The chain has TRBV27 and TRBJ1-2, with a possible D match to TRBD1 (6 bases). Trimming cost V 3 bases and J 7 bases, with 18 bases left between them. Germline lookup yields CDR1 MNHEY and CDR2 SMNVEV (reference sequence). The CDR3 has 15 residues. The CDR3 region is CASSLSRDIGIGYTF. The CDR3 DNA is TGTGCCAGCAGTTTGTCGAGGGACATCGGCATTGGCTACACCTTC.

The rearrangement uses TRBV29-1 and TRBJ1-1; D is unclear. V lost 3 bases and J lost 0, with 14 bases in between. Germline values: CDR1 SQVTM, CDR2 ANQGSEA. The CDR3 runs to 15 residues. CDR3 DNA: TGCAGCGTTGAGGTTCGCTTGGCCTTGAACACTGAAGCTTTCTTT. This gives the protein CSVEVRLALNTEAFF.

The CDR3 nucleotides are TGTGCCAGCCAACCGGGACTAGCGGGAGGGCCCTCTACAAACACCGGGGAGCTGTTTTTT. It specifies CASQPGLAGGPSTNTGELFF. This chain connects TRBV19 to TRBJ2-2; 16 bases match TRBD2. Germline values: CDR1 LNHDA, CDR2 SQIVND (reference sequence). The CDR3 has 20 amino acids. J lost 2 bases, V lost 9 bases, and 15 bases had no gene match.

The J gene is TRBJ1-5, the V gene TRBV3-1 (or the pseudogene TRBV3-2), with TRBD1 matching 9 bases. V trimming: 5 bases; J trimming: 5 bases; junction bases outside the gene matches: 4. Germline loops: CDR1 LGHDT, CDR2 YNNKEL (reference sequence). The CDR3 length is 14 residues. The CDR3 DNA reads TGTGCCAGCAGCAAAGGGACAGGGTATCAGCCCCAGCATTTT. Amino acid sequence: CASSKGTGYQPQHF.

The chain couples TRBV19 to TRBJ2-1; 10 positions agree with TRBD2. Germline V gives CDR1 LNHDA, CDR2 SQIVND (reference sequence). Losses at the gene ends were 3 bases for V and 7 bases for J; bases not matched to a gene: 6. This CDR3 has 15 residues. CDR3 sequence reads: CASSIPSGSRNEQFF. CDR3 DNA sequence: TGTGCCAGTAGTATCCCTAGCGGGAGCAGGAATGAGCAGTTCTTC.

The rearrangement uses TRBV7-9 and TRBJ1-5, with TRBD1 identical over 9 bases. V was clipped by 1 base and J by 5 bases; unmatched bases: 6. Germline V gives CDR1 SEHNR, CDR2 FQNEAQ (reference sequence). This CDR3 is built from 16 residues. Here the CDR3 reads CASSLEGQGLDQPQHF. The CDR3 nucleotides are TGTGCCAGCAGCTTAGAAGGACAGGGGCTGGATCAGCCCCAGCATTTT.

The chain couples TRBV4-1 to TRBJ1-1, with 12 bases that match TRBD1. Germline V CDR1 and CDR2: MGHRA, YSYEKL. The J segment lost 6 bases and the V segment lost 4 bases, leaving 12 bases of the junction unmatched. CDR3 length equals 17 residues. CDR3 protein: CASSRSGTGGALPEAFF. CDR3 DNA: TGCGCCAGCAGCCGATCCGGGACAGGGGGCGCGTTACCTGAAGCTTTCTTT.

The chain has TRBV27 and TRBJ2-7, with 11 nucleotides matching TRBD2. J gave up 4 bases and V 6 bases, and 11 bases lay outside the gene matches. CDR3 length: 16 amino acids. CDR1 MNHEY and CDR2 SMNVEV come from the germline V gene (reference sequence). The CDR3 DNA is TGTGCCAGCAGCCTAAATAGCGGGAGGGCCGGTTACGAGCAGTACTTC. This translates into CASSLNSGRAGYEQYF.

The V gene is TRBV4-2, the J gene TRBJ2-7; 9 nucleotides match TRBD2. Germline assignment: CDR1 LGHNA and CDR2 YNFKEQ. CDR3 length equals 14 residues. V lost 1 base and J lost 2; bases outside the gene matches: 0. The DNA of the CDR3 is TGTGCCAGCAGCCAAGGCGGGGGGGCCTACGAGCAGTACTTC. Its protein product is CASSQGGGAYEQYF.

V gene TRBV9 combines with J gene TRBJ2-6; the match to TRBD2 covers 8 bases. J gave up 0 bases and V 4 bases, and 15 bases lay outside the gene matches. This CDR3 comprises 20 residues. In germline, CDR1 is SGDLS, CDR2 YYNGEE. CDR3 amino acids: CASSPRPSQGLGSGANVLTF. CDR3 sequence (DNA): TGTGCCAGCAGCCCCCGCCCGAGTCAGGGACTAGGCTCTGGGGCCAACGTCCTGACTTTC.